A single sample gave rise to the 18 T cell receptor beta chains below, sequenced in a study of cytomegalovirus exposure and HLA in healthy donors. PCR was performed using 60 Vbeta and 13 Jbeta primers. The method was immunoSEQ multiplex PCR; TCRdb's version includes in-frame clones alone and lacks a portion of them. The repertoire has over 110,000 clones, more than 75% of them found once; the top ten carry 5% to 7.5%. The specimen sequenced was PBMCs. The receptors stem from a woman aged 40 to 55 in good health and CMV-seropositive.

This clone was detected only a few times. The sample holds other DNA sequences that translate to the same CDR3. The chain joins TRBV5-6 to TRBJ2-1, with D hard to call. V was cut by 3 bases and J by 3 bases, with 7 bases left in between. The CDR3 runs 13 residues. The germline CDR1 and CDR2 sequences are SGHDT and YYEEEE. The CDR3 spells CASSSTSYNEQFF. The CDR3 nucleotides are TGTGCCAGCAGCTCGACAAGCTACAATGAGCAGTTCTTC.

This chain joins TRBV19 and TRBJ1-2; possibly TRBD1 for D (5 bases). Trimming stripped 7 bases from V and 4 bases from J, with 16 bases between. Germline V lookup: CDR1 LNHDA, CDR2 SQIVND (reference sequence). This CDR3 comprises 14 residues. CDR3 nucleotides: TGTGCCAGTACCTCCTGGGGGGTCCTCTATGGCTACACCTTC. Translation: CASTSWGVLYGYTF. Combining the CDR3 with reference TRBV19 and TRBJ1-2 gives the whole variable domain DGGITQSPKYLFRKEGQNVTLSCEQNLNHDAMYWYRQDPGQGLRLIYYSQIVNDFQKGDIAEGYSVSREKKESFPLTVTSAQKNPTAFYLCASTSWGVLYGYTFGSGTRLTVV.

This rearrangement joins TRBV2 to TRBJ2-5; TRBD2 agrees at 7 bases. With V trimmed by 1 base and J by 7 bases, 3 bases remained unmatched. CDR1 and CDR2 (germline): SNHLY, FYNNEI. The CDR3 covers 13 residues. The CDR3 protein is CASSEVGRGTQYF. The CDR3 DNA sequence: TGTGCCAGCAGTGAAGTAGGGAGGGGGACCCAGTACTTC.

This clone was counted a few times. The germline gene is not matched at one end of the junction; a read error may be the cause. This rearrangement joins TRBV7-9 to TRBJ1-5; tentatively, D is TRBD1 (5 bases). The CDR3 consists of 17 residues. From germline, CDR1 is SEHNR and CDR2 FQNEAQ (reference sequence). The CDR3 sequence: CSSSLDLQVLSNQPQHF. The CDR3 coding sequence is TGTTCCAGCAGCTTAGACTTACAGGTTCTTAGCAATCAGCCCCAGCATTTT.

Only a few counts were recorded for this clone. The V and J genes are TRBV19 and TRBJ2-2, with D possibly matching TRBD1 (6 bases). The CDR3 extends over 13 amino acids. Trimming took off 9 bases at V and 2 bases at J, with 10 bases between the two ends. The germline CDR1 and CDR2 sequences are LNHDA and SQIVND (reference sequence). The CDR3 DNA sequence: TGTGCCAGGGGGACATTTAACACCGGGGAGCTGTTTTTT. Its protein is CARGTFNTGELFF.

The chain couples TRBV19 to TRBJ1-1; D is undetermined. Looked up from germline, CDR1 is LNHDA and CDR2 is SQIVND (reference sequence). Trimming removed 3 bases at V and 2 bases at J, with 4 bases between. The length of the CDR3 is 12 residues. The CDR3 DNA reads TGTGCCAGTAGTATGGCTAACACTGAAGCTTTCTTT. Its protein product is CASSMANTEAFF.

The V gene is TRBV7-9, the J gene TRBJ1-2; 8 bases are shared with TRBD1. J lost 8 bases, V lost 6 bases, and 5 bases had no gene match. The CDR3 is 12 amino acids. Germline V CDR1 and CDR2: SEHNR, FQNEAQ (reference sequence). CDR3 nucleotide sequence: TGTGCCAGCAGTCCGGACAGGGCAGGCTACACCTTC. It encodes CASSPDRAGYTF.

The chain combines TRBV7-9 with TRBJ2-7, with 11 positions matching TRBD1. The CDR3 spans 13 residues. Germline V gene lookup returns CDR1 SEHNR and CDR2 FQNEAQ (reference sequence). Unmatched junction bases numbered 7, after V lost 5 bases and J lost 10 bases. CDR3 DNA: TGTGCCAGCAGCCCCGGGACAGGGGGAGGCCAGTACTTC. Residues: CASSPGTGGGQYF.

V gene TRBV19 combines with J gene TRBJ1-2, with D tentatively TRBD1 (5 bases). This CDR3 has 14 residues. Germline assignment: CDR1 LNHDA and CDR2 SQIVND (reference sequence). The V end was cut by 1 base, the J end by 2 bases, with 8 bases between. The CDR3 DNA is TGTGCCAGTAGTATAGCAGGGTTAAACTATGGCTACACCTTC. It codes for CASSIAGLNYGYTF.

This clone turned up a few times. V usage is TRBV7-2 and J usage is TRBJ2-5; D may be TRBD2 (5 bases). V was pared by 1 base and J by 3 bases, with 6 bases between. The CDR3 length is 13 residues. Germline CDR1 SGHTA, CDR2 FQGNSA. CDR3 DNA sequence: TGTGCCAGCAGCTTAGAGAGGGAAGAGACCCAGTACTTC. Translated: CASSLEREETQYF.

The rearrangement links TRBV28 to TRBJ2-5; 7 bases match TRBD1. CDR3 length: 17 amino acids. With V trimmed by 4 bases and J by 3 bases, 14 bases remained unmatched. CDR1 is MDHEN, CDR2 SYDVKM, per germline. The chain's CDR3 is CASSSIPTGDVEETQYF. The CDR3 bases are TGTGCCAGCAGTTCGATACCAACAGGGGATGTGGAAGAGACCCAGTACTTC.

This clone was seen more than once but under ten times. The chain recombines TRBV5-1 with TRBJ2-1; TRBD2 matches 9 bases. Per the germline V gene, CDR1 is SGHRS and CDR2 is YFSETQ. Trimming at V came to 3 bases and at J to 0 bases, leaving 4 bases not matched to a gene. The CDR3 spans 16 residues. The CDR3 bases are TGCGCCAGCAGCTCGATAGCGGGAGCCTCCTACAATGAGCAGTTCTTC. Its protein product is CASSSIAGASYNEQFF.

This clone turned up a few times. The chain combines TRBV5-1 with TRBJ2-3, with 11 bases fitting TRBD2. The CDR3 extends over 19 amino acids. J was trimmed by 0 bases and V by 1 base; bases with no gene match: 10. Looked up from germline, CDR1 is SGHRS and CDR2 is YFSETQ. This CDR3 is CASSLTPGTSGISTDTQYF. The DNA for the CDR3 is TGCGCCAGCAGCTTGACACCAGGGACTAGCGGAATAAGCACAGATACGCAGTATTTT.

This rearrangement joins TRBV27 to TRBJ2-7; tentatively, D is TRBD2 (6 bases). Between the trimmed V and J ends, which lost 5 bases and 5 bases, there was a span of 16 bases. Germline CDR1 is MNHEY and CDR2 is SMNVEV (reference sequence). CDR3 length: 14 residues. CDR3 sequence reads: CASSRTSPPNEQYF. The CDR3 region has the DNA TGTGCCAGCAGTCGAACTAGCCCTCCTAACGAGCAGTACTTC.

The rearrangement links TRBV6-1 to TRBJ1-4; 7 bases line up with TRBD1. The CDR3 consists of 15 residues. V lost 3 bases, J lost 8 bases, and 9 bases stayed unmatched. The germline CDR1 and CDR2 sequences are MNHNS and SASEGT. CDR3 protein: CASSDRQGWGEKLFF. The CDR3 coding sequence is TGTGCCAGCAGTGATCGACAGGGTTGGGGAGAAAAACTGTTTTTT.

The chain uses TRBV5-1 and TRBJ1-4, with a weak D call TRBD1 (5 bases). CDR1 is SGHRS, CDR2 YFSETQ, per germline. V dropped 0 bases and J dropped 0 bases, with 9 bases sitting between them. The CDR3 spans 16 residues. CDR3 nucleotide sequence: TGCGCCAGCAGCTTGGGGACGACAGCAACTAATGAAAAACTGTTTTTT. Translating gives CASSLGTTATNEKLFF.

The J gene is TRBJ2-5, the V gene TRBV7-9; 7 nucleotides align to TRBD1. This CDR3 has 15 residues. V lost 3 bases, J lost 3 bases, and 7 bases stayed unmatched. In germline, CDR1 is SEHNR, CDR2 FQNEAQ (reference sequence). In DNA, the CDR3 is TGTGCCAGCAGCTTCGCACTAGGGGGCGAAGAGACCCAGTACTTC. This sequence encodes CASSFALGGEETQYF.

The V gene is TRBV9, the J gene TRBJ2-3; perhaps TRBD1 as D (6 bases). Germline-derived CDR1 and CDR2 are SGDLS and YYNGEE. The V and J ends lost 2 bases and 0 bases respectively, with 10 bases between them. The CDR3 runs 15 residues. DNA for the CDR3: TGTGCCAGCAGCGTTGGGACACTCAGCACAGATACGCAGTATTTT. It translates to CASSVGTLSTDTQYF.